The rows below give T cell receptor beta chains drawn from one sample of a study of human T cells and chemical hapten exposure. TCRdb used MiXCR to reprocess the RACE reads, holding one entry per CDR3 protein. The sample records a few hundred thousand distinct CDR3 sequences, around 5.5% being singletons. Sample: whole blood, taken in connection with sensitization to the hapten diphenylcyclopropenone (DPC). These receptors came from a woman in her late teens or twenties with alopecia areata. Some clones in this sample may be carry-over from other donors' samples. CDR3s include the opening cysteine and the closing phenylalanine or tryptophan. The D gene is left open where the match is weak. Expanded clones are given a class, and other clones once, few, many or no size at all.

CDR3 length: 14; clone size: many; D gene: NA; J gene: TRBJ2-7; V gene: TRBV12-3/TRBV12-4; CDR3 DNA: TGTGCCAGCAGTTTTTCTCTCGGTTCCTACGAGCAGTACTTC; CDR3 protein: CASSFSLGSYEQYF
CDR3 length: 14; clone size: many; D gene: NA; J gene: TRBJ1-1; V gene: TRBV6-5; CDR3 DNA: TGTGCCTGCCACCGCGGGGGCACGAACACTGAAGCTTTCTTT; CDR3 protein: CACHRGGTNTEAFF
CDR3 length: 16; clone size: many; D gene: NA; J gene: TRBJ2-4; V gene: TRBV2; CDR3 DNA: TGTGCCAGCAGTATTCAGGGAGTGGTAGCCAAAAACATTCAGTACTTC; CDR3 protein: CASSIQGVVAKNIQYF
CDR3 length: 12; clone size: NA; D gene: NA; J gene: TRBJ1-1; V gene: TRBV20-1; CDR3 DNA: TGCAGTGCGAGAGGGGCAGCGGTTGAAGCTTTCTTT; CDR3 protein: CSARGAAVEAFF
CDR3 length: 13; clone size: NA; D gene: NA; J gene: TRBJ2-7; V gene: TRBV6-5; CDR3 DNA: TGTGCCAGCAGGGGGGACAAGACCTACGAGCAGTACTTC; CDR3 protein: CASRGDKTYEQYF
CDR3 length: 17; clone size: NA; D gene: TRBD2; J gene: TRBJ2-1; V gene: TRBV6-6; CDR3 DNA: TGTGCCAGCAGCCGGACTAGCGGGGGCAGCTCCTACAATGAGCAGTTCTTC; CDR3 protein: CASSRTSGGSSYNEQFF
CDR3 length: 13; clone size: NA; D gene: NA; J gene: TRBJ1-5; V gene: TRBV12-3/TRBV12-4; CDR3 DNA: TGTGCCAGCAACATGGACGGGGGAAGGCCCCAGCATTTT; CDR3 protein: CASNMDGGRPQHF
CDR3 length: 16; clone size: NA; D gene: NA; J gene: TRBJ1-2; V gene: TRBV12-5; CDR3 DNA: TGTGCTAGTGGTTTGACAACAACAGGTGCCAACTATGGCTACACCTTC; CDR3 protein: CASGLTTTGANYGYTF
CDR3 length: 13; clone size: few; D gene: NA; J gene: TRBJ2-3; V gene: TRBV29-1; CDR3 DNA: TGCAGCGGTATAGCACATTCAGCAGATACGCAGTATTTT; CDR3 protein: CSGIAHSADTQYF
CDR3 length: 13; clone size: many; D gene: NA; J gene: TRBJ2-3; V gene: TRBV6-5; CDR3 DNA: TGTGCCAGCAGTTACTCTTCTCTGGGGACGCAGTATTTT; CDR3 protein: CASSYSSLGTQYF
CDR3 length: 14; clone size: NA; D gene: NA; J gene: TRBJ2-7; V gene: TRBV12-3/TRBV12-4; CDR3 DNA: TGTGCCAGCAGTTTCGGTCCAGGCAACTACGAGCAGTACTTC; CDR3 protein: CASSFGPGNYEQYF
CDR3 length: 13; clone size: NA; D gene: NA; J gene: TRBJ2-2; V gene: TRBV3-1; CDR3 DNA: TGTGCCAGCAGGGACGGGTACACCGGGGAGCTGTTTTTT; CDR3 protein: CASRDGYTGELFF
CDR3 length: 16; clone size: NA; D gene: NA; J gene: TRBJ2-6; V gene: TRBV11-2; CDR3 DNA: TGTGCCAGCAGCCCATCCCCAGGAACTGGGGCCAACGTCCTGACTTTC; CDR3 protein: CASSPSPGTGANVLTF
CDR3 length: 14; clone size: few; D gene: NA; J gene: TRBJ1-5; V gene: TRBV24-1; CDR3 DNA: TGTGCCACCAGTGATTTTGGCAGTCTCCAGCCCCAGCATTTT; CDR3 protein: CATSDFGSLQPQHF
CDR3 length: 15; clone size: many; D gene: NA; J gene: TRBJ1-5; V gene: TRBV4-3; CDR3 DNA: TGCGCCAGCAGCTCATCAGGGCATAGCAATCAGCCCCAGCATTTT; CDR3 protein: CASSSSGHSNQPQHF
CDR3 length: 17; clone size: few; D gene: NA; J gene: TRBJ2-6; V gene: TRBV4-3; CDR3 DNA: TGCGCCAGCAGCCCACAGGTCCGTTCTACTGGGGCCAACGTCCTGACTTTC; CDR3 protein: CASSPQVRSTGANVLTF
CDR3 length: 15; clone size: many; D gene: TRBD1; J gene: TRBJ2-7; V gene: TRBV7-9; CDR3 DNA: TGTGCCAGCAGCTTAGATCGGACAGGGTCCTACGAGCAGTACTTC; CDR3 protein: CASSLDRTGSYEQYF
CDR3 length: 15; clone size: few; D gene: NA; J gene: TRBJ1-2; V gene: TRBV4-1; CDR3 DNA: TGCGCCAGCAGCCAAGAATATGGGGATGTGTCGGGCTACACCTTC; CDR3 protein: CASSQEYGDVSGYTF
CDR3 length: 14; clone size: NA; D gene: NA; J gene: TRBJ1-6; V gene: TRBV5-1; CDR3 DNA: TGCGCCAGCAGAGAACAGTCGATTAATTCACCCCTCCACTTT; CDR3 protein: CASREQSINSPLHF
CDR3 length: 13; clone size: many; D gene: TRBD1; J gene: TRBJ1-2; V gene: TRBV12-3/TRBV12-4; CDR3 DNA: TGTGCCAGCAGTTTGGACAGGGGGGGTGGCTACACCTTC; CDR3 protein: CASSLDRGGGYTF
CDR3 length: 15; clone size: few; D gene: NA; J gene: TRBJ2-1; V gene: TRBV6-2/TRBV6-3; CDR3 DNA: TGTGCCAGCACTACCCGAGGGGACTTTTACAATGAGCAGTTCTTC; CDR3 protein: CASTTRGDFYNEQFF
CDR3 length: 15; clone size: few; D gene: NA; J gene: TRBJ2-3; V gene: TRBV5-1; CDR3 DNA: TGCGCCAGCACTCCCTCGGGACTCAGCACAGATACGCAGTATTTT; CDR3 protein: CASTPSGLSTDTQYF
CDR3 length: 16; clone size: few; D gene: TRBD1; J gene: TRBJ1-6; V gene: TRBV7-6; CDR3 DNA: TGTGCCAGCAGCTCCTATTACAGGGGTACTAATTCACCCCTCCACTTT; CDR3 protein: CASSSYYRGTNSPLHF
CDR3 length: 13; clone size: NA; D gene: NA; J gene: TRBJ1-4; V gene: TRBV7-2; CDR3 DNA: TGTGCCAGCAGCTTAGAATTTAATGAAAAACTGTTTTTT; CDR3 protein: CASSLEFNEKLFF
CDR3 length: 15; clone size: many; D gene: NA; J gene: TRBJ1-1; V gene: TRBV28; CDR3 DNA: TGTGCCAGCAGTTTGGGTCCGCGACCGAACACTGAAGCTTTCTTT; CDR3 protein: CASSLGPRPNTEAFF
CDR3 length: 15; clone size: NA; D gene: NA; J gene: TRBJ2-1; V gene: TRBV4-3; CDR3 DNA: TGCGCCAGCAGCCAAGGTCGCGGGCTGGGATTAGGGCAGTTCTTC; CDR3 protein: CASSQGRGLGLGQFF
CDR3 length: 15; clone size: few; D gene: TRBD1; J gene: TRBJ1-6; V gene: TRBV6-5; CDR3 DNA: TGTGCCAGCAGTACGGGGGACAGGGAAACGTCACCCCTCCACTTT; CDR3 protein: CASSTGDRETSPLHF
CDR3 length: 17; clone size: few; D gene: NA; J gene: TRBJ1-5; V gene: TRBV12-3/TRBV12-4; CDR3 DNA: TGTGCCAGCAGTTTAGGGGGAACCGGGAATTGGGTTCAGCCCCAGCATTTT; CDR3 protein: CASSLGGTGNWVQPQHF
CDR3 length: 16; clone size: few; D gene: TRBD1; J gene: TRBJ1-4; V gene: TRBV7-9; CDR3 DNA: TGTGCCAGCAGCCGTGGGACAGGGATAACTAATGAAAAACTGTTTTTT; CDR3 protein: CASSRGTGITNEKLFF
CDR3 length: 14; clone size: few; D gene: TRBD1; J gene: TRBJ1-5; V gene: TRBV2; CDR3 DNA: TGTGCCAGCGGTGGGACAGGGGAGAATCAGCCCCAGCATTTT; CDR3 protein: CASGGTGENQPQHF
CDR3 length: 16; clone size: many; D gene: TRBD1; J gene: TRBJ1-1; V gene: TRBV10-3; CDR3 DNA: TGTGCCTCAAGAGGGGACAGGGGAATGATGAACACTGAAGCTTTCTTT; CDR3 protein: CASRGDRGMMNTEAFF
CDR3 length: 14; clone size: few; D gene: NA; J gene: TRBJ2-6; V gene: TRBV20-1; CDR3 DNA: TGCAGTGCCTCAGGGGCTCCTGGGGCCAACGTCCTGACTTTC; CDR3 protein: CSASGAPGANVLTF
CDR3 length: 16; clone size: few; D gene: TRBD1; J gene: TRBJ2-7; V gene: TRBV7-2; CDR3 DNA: TGTGCCAGCAGCCCCCTGGGACAGGGCCTTTCCTACGAGCAGTACTTC; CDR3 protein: CASSPLGQGLSYEQYF
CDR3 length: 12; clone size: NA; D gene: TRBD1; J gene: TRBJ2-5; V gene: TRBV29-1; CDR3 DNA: TGCAGCGTTGACAGGGACAGGGAGACCCAGTACTTC; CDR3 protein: CSVDRDRETQYF
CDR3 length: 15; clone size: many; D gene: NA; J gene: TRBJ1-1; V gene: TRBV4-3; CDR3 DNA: TGCGCCAGCAGCCAAGCATCGGGGCGAGGGACTGAAGCTTTCTTT; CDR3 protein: CASSQASGRGTEAFF
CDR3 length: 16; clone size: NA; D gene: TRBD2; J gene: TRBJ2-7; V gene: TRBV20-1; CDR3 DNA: TGCAGTGCTAGAGATCGCGCTAGCGGTCTGTCCTACGAGCAGTACTTC; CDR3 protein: CSARDRASGLSYEQYF
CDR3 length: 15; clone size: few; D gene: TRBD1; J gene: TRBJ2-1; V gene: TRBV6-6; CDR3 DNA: TGTGCCAGCAGTTACGGACAGGGGCCCTACAATGAGCAGTTCTTC; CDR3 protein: CASSYGQGPYNEQFF
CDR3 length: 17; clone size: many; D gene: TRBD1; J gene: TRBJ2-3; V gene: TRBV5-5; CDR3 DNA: TGTGCCAGCAGCTTGGCTTTCCGGACAGGGGTCCCAGATACGCAGTATTTT; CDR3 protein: CASSLAFRTGVPDTQYF
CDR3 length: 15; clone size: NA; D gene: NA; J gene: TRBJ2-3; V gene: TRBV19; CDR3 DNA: TGTGCCAGTAGTATACTGGGAAGAAGCACAGATACGCAGTATTTT; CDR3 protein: CASSILGRSTDTQYF
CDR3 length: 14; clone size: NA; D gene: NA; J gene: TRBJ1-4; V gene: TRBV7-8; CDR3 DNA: TGTGCCAGCAGCTTAGGCCCGTCCAATGAAAAACTGTTTTTT; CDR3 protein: CASSLGPSNEKLFF
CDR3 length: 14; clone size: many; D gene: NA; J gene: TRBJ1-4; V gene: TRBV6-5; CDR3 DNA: TGTGCCAGCAGTTACGGGGTAACTAATGAAAAACTGTTTTTT; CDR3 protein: CASSYGVTNEKLFF
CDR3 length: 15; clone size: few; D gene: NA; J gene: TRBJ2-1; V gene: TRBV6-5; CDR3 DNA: TGTGCCAGCAGTTACTCAGGGACGGGTCGGGATGAGCAGTTCTTC; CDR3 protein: CASSYSGTGRDEQFF
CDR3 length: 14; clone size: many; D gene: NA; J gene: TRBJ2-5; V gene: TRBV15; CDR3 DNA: TGTGCCACCAGCAGAGATTTGAGCATGGAGACCCAGTACTTC; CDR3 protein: CATSRDLSMETQYF
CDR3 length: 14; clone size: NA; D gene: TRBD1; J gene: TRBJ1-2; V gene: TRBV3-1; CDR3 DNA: TGTGCCAGCAGCTTTGACAGGGGTCGAACTGGCTACACCTTC; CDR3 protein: CASSFDRGRTGYTF
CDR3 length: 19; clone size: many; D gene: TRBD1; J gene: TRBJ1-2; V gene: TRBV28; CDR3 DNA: TGTGCCAGCAGTTCATGGTACGGGACAGGGGGGTCCTCGAGTCGTGGCTACACCTTC; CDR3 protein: CASSSWYGTGGSSSRGYTF
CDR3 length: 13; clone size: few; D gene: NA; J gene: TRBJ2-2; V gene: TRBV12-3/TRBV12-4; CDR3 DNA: TGTGCCAGCAGCTTTGGACATACCGGGGAGCTGTTTTTT; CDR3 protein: CASSFGHTGELFF
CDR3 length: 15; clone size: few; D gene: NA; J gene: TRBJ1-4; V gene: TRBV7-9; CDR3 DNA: TGTGCCAGCACGGTGTCCGAAGCAACTAATGAAAAACTGTTTTTT; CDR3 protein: CASTVSEATNEKLFF
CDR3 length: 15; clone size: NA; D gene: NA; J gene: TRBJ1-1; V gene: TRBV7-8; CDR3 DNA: TGTGCCAGCAGCTTAGCGGCTCCCGGTATCACTGAAGCTTTCTTT; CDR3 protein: CASSLAAPGITEAFF
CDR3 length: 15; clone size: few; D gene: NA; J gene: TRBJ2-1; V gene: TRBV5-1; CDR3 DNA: TGCGCCAGCAGCTTGGCGTCCCAACGGGGGAATGAGCAGTTCTTC; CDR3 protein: CASSLASQRGNEQFF
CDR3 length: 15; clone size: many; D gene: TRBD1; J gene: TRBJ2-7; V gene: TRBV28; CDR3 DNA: TGTGCCAGCAGTTCCCATGGGACAGGGGTCTACGGGCAGTACTTC; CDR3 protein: CASSSHGTGVYGQYF
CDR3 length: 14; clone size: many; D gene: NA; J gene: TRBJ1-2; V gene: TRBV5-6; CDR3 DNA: TGTGCCAGCAGCTTGCCGTCATTACTCTATGGCTACACCTTC; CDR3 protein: CASSLPSLLYGYTF
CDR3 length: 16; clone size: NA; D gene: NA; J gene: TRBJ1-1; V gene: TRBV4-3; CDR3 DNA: TGCGCCAGCAGCCAAGATTCGCGGGGATTGGGCACTGAAGCTTTCTTT; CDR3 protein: CASSQDSRGLGTEAFF